One and the same sample provided the 20 T cell receptor beta chains below, sequenced in a study of beta chain features in type 1 diabetes. Notes on the study in general: Type 1 diabetes patients had moderately but significantly shorter TCRB CDR3s in all four CD4+ subsets.

These receptors have no identified antigens. Reverse transcription of all isolated RNA meant that expressed TCRB transcripts were sequenced. Sequencing was performed with immunoSEQ multiplex PCR; in TCRdb, only in-frame clones are kept and a portion is missing. The sample consists of 300,000 to 450,000 clones, over 8.5% of them appearing once. The specimen was central memory CD4+ T cells from blood. The receptors here all came from a man aged 25-40 years with type 1 diabetes.

The chain uses TRBV19 and TRBJ1-1; a possible D gene is TRBD1 (6 bases). Looked up from germline, CDR1 is LNHDA and CDR2 is SQIVND (reference sequence). The CDR3 consists of 15 residues. Trimming took 2 bases from V and 5 from J, leaving 15 bases between them. CDR3 protein: CASSIQGNPKTEAFF. CDR3 DNA sequence: TGTGCCAGTAGTATACAGGGGAACCCGAAGACTGAAGCTTTCTTT. Variable domain in full (rest from reference TRBV19 and TRBJ1-1): DGGITQSPKYLFRKEGQNVTLSCEQNLNHDAMYWYRQDPGQGLRLIYYSQIVNDFQKGDIAEGYSVSREKKESFPLTVTSAQKNPTAFYLCASSIQGNPKTEAFFGQGTRLTVV.

This clone occurred a few times. This chain links TRBV7-2 with TRBJ2-7; TRBD1 matches 7 bases. CDR3 length: 17 amino acids. The trim removed 5 bases at V and 2 bases at J, leaving 15 bases unmatched. CDR1 is SGHTA, CDR2 FQGNSA, per germline. The CDR3 coding sequence is TGTGCCAGCAGCACAGGGGTTGGGACGGCCTCGGCCTACGAGCAGTACTTC. Its translation is CASSTGVGTASAYEQYF.

This clone was counted a few times. The CDR3 nucleotides read TGTGCTAGTGGCCAAGGAGACAGGGAGACCTACGAGCAGTACTTC. Its translation: CASGQGDRETYEQYF. This rearrangement joins TRBV12-5 to TRBJ2-5, with TRBD1 matching 7 bases. The J call may be faulty, since TRBJ2-7 better matches the DNA end. This CDR3 spans 15 amino acids. CDR1 and CDR2 (germline): LGHNT, FRNRAP.

This clone was observed a handful of times. For the CDR3, the DNA is TGCAGCGGAAACAGGGAAGGCACTGAAGCTTTCTTT. Translated, it gives CSGNREGTEAFF. The chain couples TRBV29-1 to TRBJ1-1; the D gene is possibly TRBD1 (6 bases). Looked up from germline, CDR1 is SQVTM and CDR2 is ANQGSEA. This CDR3 has 12 residues. The V and J ends lost 7 bases and 4 bases respectively, with 13 bases between them. Full variable domain (missing parts from reference TRBV29-1 and TRBJ1-1): SAVISQKPSRDICQRGTSLTIQCQVDSQVTMMFWYRQQPGQSLTLIATANQGSEATYESGFVIDKFPISRPNLTFSTLTVSNMSPEDSSIYLCSGNREGTEAFFGQGTRLTVV.

This clone was recorded many times. V usage is TRBV4-3 and J usage is TRBJ1-2, with 7 nucleotides matching TRBD1. J gave up 4 bases and V 3 bases, and 8 bases lay outside the gene matches. Germline V gene data show CDR1 as LGHNA and CDR2 as YSLEER. There are 15 residues in the CDR3. CDR3 loop: CASSQGHRDSYGYTF. CDR3 in DNA: TGCGCCAGCAGCCAGGGCCATCGGGACAGCTATGGCTACACCTTC.

In this sample, this clone turned up many times. This rearrangement joins TRBV10-1 to TRBJ2-1; D ambiguous. Trimming removed 0 bases at V and 5 bases at J, with 8 bases between. The CDR3 contains 14 residues. Germline CDR1 reads WNHNN; CDR2 reads SYGVQD (reference sequence). The CDR3 is CASSESVGDNEQFF. The CDR3 DNA follows: TGCGCCAGCAGTGAGTCGGTCGGCGACAATGAGCAGTTCTTC.

This clone has just a few counts. This chain links TRBV5-1 with TRBJ2-7; TRBD2 agrees at 8 bases. After removal of 4 bases from V and 9 bases from J, the junction contained 15 bases not matched to a gene. This CDR3 is built from 15 residues. Germline values: CDR1 SGHRS, CDR2 YFSETQ. CDR3 region: CASSVGQSGGRGQYF. In nucleotides, the CDR3 is TGCGCCAGCAGCGTAGGACAAAGCGGGGGTCGCGGGCAGTACTTC.

The chain combines TRBV27 with TRBJ2-1; D is perhaps TRBD2 (5 bases). CDR1 and CDR2 (germline): MNHEY, SMNVEV (reference sequence). Deletions cut 8 bases from V and 1 base from J, with 15 bases between. The CDR3 loop spans 15 amino acids. As DNA, the CDR3 is TGTGCCAGCCAGTATGAGGGCGAGTCCTACAATGAGCAGTTCTTC. Amino acid sequence: CASQYEGESYNEQFF.

This clone has just a few counts. J is TRBJ2-3 and V is TRBV28; tentative D call: TRBD2 (5 bases). CDR3 length: 14 residues. CDR1 MDHEN and CDR2 SYDVKM come from the germline V gene. The germline V and J ends were trimmed by 6 bases and 5 bases, with 15 bases remaining between them. For the CDR3, the DNA is TGTGCCAGCAGCCCTCTTGGACTCCAAGATACGCAGTATTTT. It translates to CASSPLGLQDTQYF.

This clone was detected many times. The chain links TRBV5-6 to TRBJ2-7; 10 bases match TRBD1. CDR1 is SGHDT, CDR2 YYEEEE, per germline. This CDR3 spans 15 amino acids. Losses at the gene ends were 5 bases for V and 5 bases for J; bases not matched to a gene: 10. CDR3 sequence (DNA): TGTGCCAGCAGGCTTAGCTGGGACAGGGGAAACGAGCAGTACTTC. Translation: CASRLSWDRGNEQYF.

This clone was seen only a few times. The CDR3 DNA reads TGTGCCAGCAGTACAGGTAGGGGATGGGCTGAAGCTTTCTTT. Protein sequence: CASSTGRGWAEAFF. The chain links TRBV28 to TRBJ1-1; a weak D match, TRBD1 (5 bases). Germline lookup yields CDR1 MDHEN and CDR2 SYDVKM. CDR3 size: 14 residues. Trimming pared 5 bases from V and 6 bases from J, leaving 16 bases between.

The table lists this clone with a few counts. This chain uses TRBV28 with TRBJ2-1, with no clear D. Germline CDR1 MDHEN, CDR2 SYDVKM. The CDR3 contains 15 residues. Trimming stripped 3 bases from V and 1 base from J, with 10 bases between. The CDR3, as DNA: TGTGCCAGCAGTTTTGTGGACCTTTCCTACAATGAGCAGTTCTTC. Its protein product is CASSFVDLSYNEQFF.

This clone has just a few counts. The chain recombines TRBV7-2 with TRBJ1-3; D is ambiguous. CDR3 length: 13 amino acids. Germline CDR1 and CDR2: SGHTA and FQGNSA. The ends were cut back, 5 bases at V and 0 bases at J, with 5 bases in the middle. Here the CDR3 reads CASSPPSGNTIYF. The CDR3 nucleotides read TGTGCCAGCAGCCCCCCCTCTGGAAACACCATATATTTT.

This clone appeared a few times. This chain joins TRBV28 and TRBJ2-3; 8 bases line up with TRBD2. Per germline, CDR1 MDHEN and CDR2 SYDVKM. The CDR3 runs 15 residues. The ends lost 10 bases at V and 3 bases at J; junction bases unmatched: 12. The CDR3 spells CATLPGLGTTDTQYF. CDR3 nucleotides: TGTGCCACGCTACCGGGACTAGGAACTACAGATACGCAGTATTTT.

The chain has TRBV7-8 and TRBJ1-1; D not resolved. Germline V gene sequence: CDR1 SGHVS, CDR2 FQNEAQ. The V gene lost 0 bases and the J gene lost 10 bases, with 6 bases spanning the gap. The CDR3 is 11 amino acids. This chain's CDR3 is CASSLAGVAFF. CDR3 nucleotide sequence: TGTGCCAGCAGCTTAGCTGGTGTAGCTTTCTTT.

Only a few counts were recorded for this clone. The V gene is TRBV9, the J gene TRBJ2-5; tentatively, D is TRBD2 (6 bases). V lost 3 bases and J lost 2, with 11 bases in between. CDR3 size: 14 residues. CDR1 and CDR2 (germline): SGDLS, YYNGEE. DNA for the CDR3: TGTGCCAGCAGCGCATTAGGGACTCAAGAGACCCAGTACTTC. This gives the protein CASSALGTQETQYF. Full variable domain (rest looked up from reference TRBV9 and TRBJ2-5): DSGVTQTPKHLITATGQRVTLRCSPRSGDLSVYWYQQSLDQGLQFLIQYYNGEERAKGNILERFSAQQFPDLHSELNLSSLELGDSALYFCASSALGTQETQYFGPGTRLLVL.

This clone was picked up a small number of times. This chain links TRBV7-2 with TRBJ2-2; D remains ambiguous. The germline V gene encodes CDR1 SGHTA and CDR2 FQGNSA. There are 18 residues in the CDR3. Trimming took 5 bases from V and 2 from J, leaving 21 bases between them. CDR3 in amino acids: CASSRSGRPTINTGELFF. As DNA, the CDR3 is TGTGCCAGCAGCCGCTCGGGCAGGCCGACAATAAACACCGGGGAGCTGTTTTTT. The full variable domain, rest sourced from reference TRBV7-2 and TRBJ2-2, is GAGVSQSPSNKVTEKGKDVELRCDPISGHTALYWYRQSLGQGLEFLIYFQGNSAPDKSGLPSDRFSAERTGGSVSTLTIQRTQQEDSAVYLCASSRSGRPTINTGELFFGEGSRLTVL.

The chain couples TRBV5-4 to TRBJ2-4; 7 positions agree with TRBD1. The CDR3 is 15 amino acids. J was trimmed by 0 bases and V by 6 bases; bases with no gene match: 6. Per germline, CDR1 SGHNT and CDR2 YYREEE (reference sequence). Here the CDR3 reads CASMGDSSAKNIQYF. CDR3 nucleotides: TGTGCCAGCATGGGGGACAGCTCAGCCAAAAACATTCAGTACTTC.

This clone was recorded only once. The V and J genes are TRBV5-1 and TRBJ2-2; 10 bases agree with TRBD2. The CDR3 loop spans 17 amino acids. With 4 bases clipped from V and 0 bases from J, the junction kept 6 bases outside the gene matches. Germline lookup yields CDR1 SGHRS and CDR2 YFSETQ. CDR3 bases: TGCGCCAGCAGCCGCGCGGGACTAGCGACGAACACCGGGGAGCTGTTTTTT. Translated, it gives CASSRAGLATNTGELFF.

This clone was counted many times. The chain has TRBV5-1 and TRBJ2-7; 7 bases match TRBD2. Germline V gives CDR1 SGHRS, CDR2 YFSETQ. The CDR3 has 16 residues. V was clipped by 0 bases and J by 2 bases; unmatched bases: 8. The CDR3 reads CASSLVFLADPYEQYF. The CDR3 DNA reads TGCGCCAGCAGCTTGGTGTTTCTAGCGGACCCCTACGAGCAGTACTTC.